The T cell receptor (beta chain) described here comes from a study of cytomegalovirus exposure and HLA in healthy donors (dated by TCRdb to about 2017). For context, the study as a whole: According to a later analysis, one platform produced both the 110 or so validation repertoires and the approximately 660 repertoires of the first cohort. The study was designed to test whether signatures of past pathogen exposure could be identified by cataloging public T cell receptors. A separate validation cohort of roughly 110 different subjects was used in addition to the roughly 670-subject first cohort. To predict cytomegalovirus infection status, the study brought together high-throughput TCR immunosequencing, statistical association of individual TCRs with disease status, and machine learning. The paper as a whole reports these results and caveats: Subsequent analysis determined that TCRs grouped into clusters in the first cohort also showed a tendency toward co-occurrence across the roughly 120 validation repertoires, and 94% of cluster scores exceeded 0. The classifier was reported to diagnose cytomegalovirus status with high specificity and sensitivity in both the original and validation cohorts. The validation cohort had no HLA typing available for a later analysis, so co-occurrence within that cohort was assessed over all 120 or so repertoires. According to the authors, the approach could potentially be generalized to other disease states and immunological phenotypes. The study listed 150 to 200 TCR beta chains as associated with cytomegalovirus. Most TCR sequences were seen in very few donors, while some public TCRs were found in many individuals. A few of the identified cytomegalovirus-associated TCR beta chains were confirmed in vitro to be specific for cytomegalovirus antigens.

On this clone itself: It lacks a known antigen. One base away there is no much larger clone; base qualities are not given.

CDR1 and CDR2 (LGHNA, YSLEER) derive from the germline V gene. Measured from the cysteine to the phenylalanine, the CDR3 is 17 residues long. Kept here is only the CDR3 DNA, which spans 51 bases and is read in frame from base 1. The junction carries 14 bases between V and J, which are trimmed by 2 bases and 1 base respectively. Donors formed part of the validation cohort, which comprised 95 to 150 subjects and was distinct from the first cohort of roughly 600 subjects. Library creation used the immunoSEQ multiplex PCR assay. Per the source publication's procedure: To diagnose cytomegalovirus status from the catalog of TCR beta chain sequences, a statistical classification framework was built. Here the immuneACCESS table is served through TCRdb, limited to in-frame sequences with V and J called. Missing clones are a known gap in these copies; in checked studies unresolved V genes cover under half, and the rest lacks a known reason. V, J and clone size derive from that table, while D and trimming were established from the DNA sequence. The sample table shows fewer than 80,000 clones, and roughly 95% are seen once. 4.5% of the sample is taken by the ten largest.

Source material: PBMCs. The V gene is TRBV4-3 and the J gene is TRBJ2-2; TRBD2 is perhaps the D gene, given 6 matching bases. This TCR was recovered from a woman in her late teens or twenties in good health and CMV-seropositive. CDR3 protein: CASSQSKRVGNTGELFF. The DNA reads TGCGCCAGCAGCCAATCGAAGCGGGTTGGGAACACCGGGGAGCTGTTTTTT.